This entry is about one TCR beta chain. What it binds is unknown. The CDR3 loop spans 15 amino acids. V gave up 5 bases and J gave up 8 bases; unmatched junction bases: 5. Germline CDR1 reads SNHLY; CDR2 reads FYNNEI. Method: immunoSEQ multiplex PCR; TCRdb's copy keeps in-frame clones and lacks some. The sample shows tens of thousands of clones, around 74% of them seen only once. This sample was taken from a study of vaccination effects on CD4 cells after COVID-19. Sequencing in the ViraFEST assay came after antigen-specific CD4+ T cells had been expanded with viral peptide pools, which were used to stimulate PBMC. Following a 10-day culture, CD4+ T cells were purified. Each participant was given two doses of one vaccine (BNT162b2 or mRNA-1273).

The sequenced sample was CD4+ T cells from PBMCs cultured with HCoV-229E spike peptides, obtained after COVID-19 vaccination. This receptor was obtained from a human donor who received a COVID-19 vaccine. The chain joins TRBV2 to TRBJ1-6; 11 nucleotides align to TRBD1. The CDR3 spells CASSPGQGADSPLHF. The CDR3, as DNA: TGTGCCAGCAGTCCAGGACAGGGGGCGGATTCACCCCTCCACTTT.